This TCR beta chain emerged from a study of blood T cell repertoires in COVID-19. The wider study: COVID-19 samples collected from the United States, Italy and Spain covered acute and convalescent phases. T cells, B-cell-depleted T cells, or PBMCs supplied cDNA or gDNA.

Trimming pared 6 bases from V and 7 bases from J, leaving 16 bases between. Germline V gene data show CDR1 as MDHEN and CDR2 as SYDVKM. CDR3 size: 13 residues. Authors' data handling: Reference gene primer amplification gave nucleated cell count estimates. Some clones are missing from TCRdb's copy, which holds only in-frame ones; the method was immunoSEQ multiplex PCR. The D gene and trimming were derived from the DNA, and the V and J assignments and clone size from that table. Found here are about 120,000 clones, 85% to 90% of them singletons; the top ten hold 30%. Sequencing was done on a sample of peripheral blood. The clonotype comes from a woman aged 70-85 years with acute or convalescent COVID-19. This sequence joins TRBV28 and TRBJ2-7, with D tentatively TRBD2 (7 bases). For the CDR3, the DNA is TGTGCCAGCAGCCGGGGGGCACCGAGAGAGCAGTACTTC. This sequence encodes CASSRGAPREQYF.